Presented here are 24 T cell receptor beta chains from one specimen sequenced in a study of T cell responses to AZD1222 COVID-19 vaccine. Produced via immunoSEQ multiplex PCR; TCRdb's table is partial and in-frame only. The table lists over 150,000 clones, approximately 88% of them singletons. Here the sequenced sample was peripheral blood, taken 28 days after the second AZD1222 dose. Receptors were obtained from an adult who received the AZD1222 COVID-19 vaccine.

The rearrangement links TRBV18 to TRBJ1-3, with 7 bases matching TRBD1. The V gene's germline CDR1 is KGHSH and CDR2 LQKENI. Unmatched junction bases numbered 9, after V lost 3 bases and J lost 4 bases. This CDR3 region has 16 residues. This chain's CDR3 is CASSPGQINSGNTIYF. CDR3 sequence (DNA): TGTGCCAGCTCACCGGGACAGATAAATTCCGGAAACACCATATATTTT.

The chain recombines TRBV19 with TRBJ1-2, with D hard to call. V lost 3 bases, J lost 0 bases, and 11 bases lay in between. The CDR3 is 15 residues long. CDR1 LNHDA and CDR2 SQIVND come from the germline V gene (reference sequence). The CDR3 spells CASSIQTYPNYGYTF. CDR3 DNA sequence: TGTGCCAGTAGTATTCAGACTTACCCTAACTATGGCTACACCTTC.

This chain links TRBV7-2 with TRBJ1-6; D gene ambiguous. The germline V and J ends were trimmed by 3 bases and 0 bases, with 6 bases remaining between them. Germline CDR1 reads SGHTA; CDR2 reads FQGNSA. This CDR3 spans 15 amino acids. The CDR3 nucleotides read TGTGCCAGCAGCTTGGGGAGCTCCTATAATTCACCCCTCCACTTT. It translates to CASSLGSSYNSPLHF.

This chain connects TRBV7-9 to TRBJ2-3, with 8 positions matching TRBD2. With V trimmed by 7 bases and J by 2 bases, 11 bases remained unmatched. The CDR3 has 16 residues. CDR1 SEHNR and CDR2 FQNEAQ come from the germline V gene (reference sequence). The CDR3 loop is CASTLPVAGHTDTQYF. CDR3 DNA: TGTGCCAGCACCCTCCCTGTAGCGGGGCACACAGATACGCAGTATTTT.

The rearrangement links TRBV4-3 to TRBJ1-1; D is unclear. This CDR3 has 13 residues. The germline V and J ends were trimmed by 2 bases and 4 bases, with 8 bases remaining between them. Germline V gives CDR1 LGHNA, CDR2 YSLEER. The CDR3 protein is CASSQSSGTEAFF. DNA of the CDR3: TGCGCCAGCAGCCAATCCTCAGGCACTGAAGCTTTCTTT.

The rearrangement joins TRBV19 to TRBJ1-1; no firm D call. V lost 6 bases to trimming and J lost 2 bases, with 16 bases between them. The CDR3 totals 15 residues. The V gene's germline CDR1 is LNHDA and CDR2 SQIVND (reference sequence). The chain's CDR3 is CASRLAVTPNTEAFF. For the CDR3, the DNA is TGTGCCAGTAGGCTAGCGGTGACGCCTAACACTGAAGCTTTCTTT.

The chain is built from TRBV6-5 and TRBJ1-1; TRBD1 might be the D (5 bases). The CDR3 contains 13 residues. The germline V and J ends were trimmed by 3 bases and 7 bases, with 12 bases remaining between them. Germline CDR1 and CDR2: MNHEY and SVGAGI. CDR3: CASSYDSSVEAFF. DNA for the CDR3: TGTGCCAGCAGTTATGACAGTTCGGTTGAAGCTTTCTTT.

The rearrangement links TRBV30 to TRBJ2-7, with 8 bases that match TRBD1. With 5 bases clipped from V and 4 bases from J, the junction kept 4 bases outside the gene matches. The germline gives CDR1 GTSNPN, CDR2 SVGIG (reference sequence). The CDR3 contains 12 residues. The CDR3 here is CAWDDRGYEQYF. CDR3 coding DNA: TGTGCCTGGGATGACAGGGGATACGAGCAGTACTTC. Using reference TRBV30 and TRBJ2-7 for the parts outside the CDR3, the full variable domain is SQTIHQWPATLVQPVGSPLSLECTVEGTSNPNLYWYRQAAGRGLQLLFYSVGIGQISSEVPQNLSASRPQDRQFILSSKKLLLSDSGFYLCAWDDRGYEQYFGPGTRLTVT.

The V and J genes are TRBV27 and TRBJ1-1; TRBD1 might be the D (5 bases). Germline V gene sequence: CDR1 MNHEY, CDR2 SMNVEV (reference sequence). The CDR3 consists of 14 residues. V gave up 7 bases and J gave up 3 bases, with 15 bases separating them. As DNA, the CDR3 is TGTGCCAGCACTAAGTGGGGGGGGGACACTGAAGCTTTCTTT. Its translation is CASTKWGGDTEAFF.

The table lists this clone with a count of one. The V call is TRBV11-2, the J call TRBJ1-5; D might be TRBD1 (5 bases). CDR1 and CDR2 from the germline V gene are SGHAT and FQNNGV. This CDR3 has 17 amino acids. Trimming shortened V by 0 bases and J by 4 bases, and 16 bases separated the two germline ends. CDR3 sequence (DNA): TGTGCCAGCAGCTTAGACGGGGGTGCTTCGGGAAATCAGCCCCAGCATTTT. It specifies CASSLDGGASGNQPQHF. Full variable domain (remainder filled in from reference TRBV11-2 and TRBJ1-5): EAGVAQSPRYKIIEKRQSVAFWCNPISGHATLYWYQQILGQGPKLLIQFQNNGVVDDSQLPKDRFSAERLKGVDSTLKIQPAKLEDSAVYLCASSLDGGASGNQPQHFGDGTRLSIL.

Here the CDR3 DNA reads TGTGCCAGCAGCAAAGGACAGGGGGAGTCACCCCTCCACTTT. It specifies CASSKGQGESPLHF. The genes are TRBV6-6 and TRBJ1-6; 10 bases are a match to TRBD1. Germline V lookup: CDR1 MNHNY, CDR2 SVGAGI (reference sequence). The length of the CDR3 is 14 residues. V shed 6 bases and J 10 bases; nucleotides not matched to a gene: 6.

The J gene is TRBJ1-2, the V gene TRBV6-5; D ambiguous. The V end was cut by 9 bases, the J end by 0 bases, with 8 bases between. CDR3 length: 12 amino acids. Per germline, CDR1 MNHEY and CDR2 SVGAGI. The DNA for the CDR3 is TGTGCCAGTCTCGAGCCTAACTATGGCTACACCTTC. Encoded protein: CASLEPNYGYTF.

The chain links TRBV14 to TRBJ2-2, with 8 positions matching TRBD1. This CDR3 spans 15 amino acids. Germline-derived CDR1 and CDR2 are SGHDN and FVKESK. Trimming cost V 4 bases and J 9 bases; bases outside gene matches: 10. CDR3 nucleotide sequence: TGTGCCAGCAGCCGAATCGACAGGGGTGGAAGGGAGCTGTTTTTT. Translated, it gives CASSRIDRGGRELFF.

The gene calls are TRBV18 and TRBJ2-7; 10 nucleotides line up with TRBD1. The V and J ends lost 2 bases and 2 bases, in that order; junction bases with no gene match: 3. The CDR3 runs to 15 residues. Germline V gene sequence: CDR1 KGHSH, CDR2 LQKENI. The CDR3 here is CASSPTGQGAYEQYF. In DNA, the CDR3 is TGTGCCAGCTCACCAACAGGACAGGGGGCCTACGAGCAGTACTTC.

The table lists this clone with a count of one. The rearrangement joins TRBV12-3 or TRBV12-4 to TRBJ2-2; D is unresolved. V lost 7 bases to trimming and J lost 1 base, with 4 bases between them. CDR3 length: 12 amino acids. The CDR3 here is CASNVNTGELFF. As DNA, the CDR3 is TGTGCCAGCAACGTGAACACCGGGGAGCTGTTTTTT.

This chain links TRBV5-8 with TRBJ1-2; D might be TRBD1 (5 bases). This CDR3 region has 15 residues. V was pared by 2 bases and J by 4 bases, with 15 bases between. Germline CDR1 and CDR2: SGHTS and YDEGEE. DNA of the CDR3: TGTGCCAGCAGCTTAAGACAGACGTACCCCTATGGCTACACCTTC. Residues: CASSLRQTYPYGYTF.

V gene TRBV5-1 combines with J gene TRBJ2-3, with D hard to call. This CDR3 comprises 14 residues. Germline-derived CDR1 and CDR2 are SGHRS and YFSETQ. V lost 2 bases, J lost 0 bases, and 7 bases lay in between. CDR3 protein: CASSFQVSTDTQYF. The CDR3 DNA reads TGCGCCAGCAGCTTCCAGGTTAGCACAGATACGCAGTATTTT.

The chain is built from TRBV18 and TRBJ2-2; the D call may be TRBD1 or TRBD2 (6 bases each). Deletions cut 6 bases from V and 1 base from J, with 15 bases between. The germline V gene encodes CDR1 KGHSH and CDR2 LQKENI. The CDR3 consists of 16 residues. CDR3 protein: CASSPFGGLNTGELFF. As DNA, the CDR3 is TGTGCCAGCTCCCCTTTCGGGGGCCTGAACACCGGGGAGCTGTTTTTT.

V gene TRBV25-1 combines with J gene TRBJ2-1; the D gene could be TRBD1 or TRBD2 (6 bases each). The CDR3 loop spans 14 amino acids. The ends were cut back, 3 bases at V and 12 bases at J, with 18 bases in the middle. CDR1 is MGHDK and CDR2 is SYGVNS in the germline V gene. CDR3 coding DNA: TGTGCCAGCAGTGATCCCTCAATAGGGGGGCGGCAGTTCTTC. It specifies CASSDPSIGGRQFF.

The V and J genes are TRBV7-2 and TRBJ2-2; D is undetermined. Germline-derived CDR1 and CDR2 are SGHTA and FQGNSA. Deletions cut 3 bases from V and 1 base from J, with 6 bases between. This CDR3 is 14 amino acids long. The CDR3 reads CASSFSENTGELFF. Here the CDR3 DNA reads TGTGCCAGCAGCTTTTCCGAGAACACCGGGGAGCTGTTTTTT.

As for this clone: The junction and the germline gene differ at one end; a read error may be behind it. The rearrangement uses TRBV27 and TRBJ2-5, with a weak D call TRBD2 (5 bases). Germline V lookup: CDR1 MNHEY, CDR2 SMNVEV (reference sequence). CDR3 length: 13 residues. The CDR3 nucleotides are TGTGCCACCAGTTGGGGTGGCGGGGAGACCCAGTACTTC. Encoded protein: CATSWGGGETQYF.

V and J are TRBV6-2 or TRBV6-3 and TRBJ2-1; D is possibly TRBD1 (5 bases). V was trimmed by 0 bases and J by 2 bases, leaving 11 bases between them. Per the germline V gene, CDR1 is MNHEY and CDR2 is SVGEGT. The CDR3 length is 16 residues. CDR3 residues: CASSYSRGQPYNEQFF. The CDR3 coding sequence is TGTGCCAGCAGTTACTCGAGAGGACAACCCTACAATGAGCAGTTCTTC.

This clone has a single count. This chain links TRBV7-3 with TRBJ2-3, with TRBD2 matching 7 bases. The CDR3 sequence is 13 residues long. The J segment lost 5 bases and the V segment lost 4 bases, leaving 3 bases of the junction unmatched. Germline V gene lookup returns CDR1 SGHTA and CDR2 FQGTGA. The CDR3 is CASSSAGKDTQYF. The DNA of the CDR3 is TGTGCCAGCAGCTCAGCGGGGAAAGATACGCAGTATTTT.

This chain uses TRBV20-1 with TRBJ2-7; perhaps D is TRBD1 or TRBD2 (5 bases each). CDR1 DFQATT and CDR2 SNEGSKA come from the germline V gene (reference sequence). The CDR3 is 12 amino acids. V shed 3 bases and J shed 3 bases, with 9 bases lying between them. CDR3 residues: CSASWGSYEQYF. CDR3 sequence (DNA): TGCAGTGCTAGTTGGGGGAGCTACGAGCAGTACTTC.